The present TCR beta chain was sequenced within a study of CD8 T cells in ankylosing spondylitis. General study points: There were earlier reports of some motif variants in reactive arthritis synovial fluid and blood. Disease-linked clones reportedly showed significant enrichment in matched ankylosing spondylitis synovial fluid. It appeared that ankylosing spondylitis blood was characterized by a TCR beta motif of several highly homologous variants.

Molecular-barcoded quantitative 5'-RACE produced these TCR beta libraries. TCRdb analysed the 5' RACE reads with MiXCR anew, one entry per CDR3 protein. The sample has approximately 260,000 distinct CDR3 sequences; approximately 20% are singletons. Many counts were recorded for this clonotype. Its matching antigen is unknown. Sequencing was carried out using blood, either unsorted or a sorted T cell fraction (not recorded which). This TCR derives from a male donor with ankylosing spondylitis or in good health (not recorded which).

The CDR3: CAISGTGGSYEQYF. The DNA for the CDR3 is TGTGCCATCAGTGGGACAGGGGGCTCCTACGAGCAGTACTTC. The V and J genes are TRBV10-3 and TRBJ2-7, with 10 bases lining up with TRBD1. J gave up 0 bases and V 4 bases, and 0 bases lay outside the gene matches. The CDR3 covers 14 residues. Germline V CDR1 and CDR2: ENHRY, SYGVKD.